The 27 T cell receptor beta chains below come from one sample, sequenced in a study of cytomegalovirus exposure and HLA in healthy donors. Vbeta (60) and Jbeta (13) primers were used in the PCR. Profiled with immunoSEQ multiplex PCR; TCRdb holds only in-frame clones, not every one. The sample consists of about 190,000 clones, 81% of them appearing once. The specimen was PBMCs. All receptors come from a man aged 50 to 60 in good health and CMV-seronegative.

The chain employs TRBV30 and TRBJ2-1, with 7 nucleotides matching TRBD2. This CDR3 has 14 amino acids. CDR1 and CDR2 (germline): GTSNPN, SVGIG (reference sequence). Trimming at V came to 4 bases and at J to 8 bases, leaving 11 bases not matched to a gene. As DNA, the CDR3 is TGTGCCTGGACCCCAGCGGGGAGGATGGATGAGCAGTTCTTC. It translates to CAWTPAGRMDEQFF. Based on the CDR3 plus reference TRBV30 and TRBJ2-1, the full variable domain is SQTIHQWPATLVQPVGSPLSLECTVEGTSNPNLYWYRQAAGRGLQLLFYSVGIGQISSEVPQNLSASRPQDRQFILSSKKLLLSDSGFYLCAWTPAGRMDEQFFGPGTRLTVL.

This rearrangement joins TRBV11-2 to TRBJ2-3; 7 bases fit TRBD2. The germline V gene has CDR1 SGHAT and CDR2 FQNNGV. The CDR3 totals 15 residues. Trimming took 1 base from V and 11 from J; bases not matched to a gene: 12. The CDR3 nucleotides read TGTGCCAGCAGCTTAGTATCTAGCGGAGAGCGGGGGCAGTATTTT. Protein sequence: CASSLVSSGERGQYF.

This chain connects TRBV5-6 to TRBJ2-3, with a tentative D call TRBD1 (5 bases). V lost 4 bases and J lost 0, with 15 bases in between. The CDR3 spans 16 residues. CDR1 is SGHDT and CDR2 is YYEEEE in the germline V gene. CDR3 DNA sequence: TGTGCCAGCAGCCCCTGGCCCCAGGGCAGCACAGATACGCAGTATTTT. Its protein product is CASSPWPQGSTDTQYF. Complete variable domain (other parts from reference TRBV5-6 and TRBJ2-3): DAGVTQSPTHLIKTRGQQVTLRCSPKSGHDTVSWYQQALGQGPQFIFQYYEEEERQRGNFPDRFSGHQFPNYSSELNVNALLLGDSALYLCASSPWPQGSTDTQYFGPGTRLTVL.

V is TRBV4-2 and J is TRBJ1-5; TRBD1 might be the D (6 bases). Trimming cost V 2 bases and J 2 bases, with 10 bases left between them. CDR1 and CDR2 from the germline V gene are LGHNA and YNFKEQ. There are 15 residues in the CDR3. CDR3 coding DNA: TGTGCCAGCAGCCAAATACAGGGAGGCAATCAGCCCCAGCATTTT. Encoded protein: CASSQIQGGNQPQHF.

The CDR3 nucleotides read TGTGCCAGCACGAAGAGACTAGCGGGGATACACTACGAGCAGTACTTC. Translated, it gives CASTKRLAGIHYEQYF. The chain is built from TRBV27 and TRBJ2-7; 11 bases fit TRBD2. CDR1 is MNHEY, CDR2 SMNVEV, per germline (reference sequence). V gave up 7 bases and J gave up 3 bases; unmatched junction bases: 11. The CDR3 loop spans 16 amino acids.

The chain is built from TRBV7-8 and TRBJ2-7; 7 bases map to TRBD1. CDR1 is SGHVS and CDR2 is FQNEAQ in the germline V gene. The CDR3 covers 13 residues. Germline trimming cut 3 bases from V and 3 bases from J; bases unmatched to any gene: 2. CDR3 protein: CASSFAGGYEQYF. CDR3 nucleotides: TGTGCCAGCAGCTTTGCAGGGGGCTACGAGCAGTACTTC.

V usage is TRBV9 and J usage is TRBJ2-1; a weak D match, TRBD2 (5 bases). CDR3 length equals 17 residues. CDR1 SGDLS and CDR2 YYNGEE come from the germline V gene. Trimming cost V 0 bases and J 5 bases, with 18 bases left between them. The CDR3 spells CASSVAPPFGGDNEQFF. DNA for the CDR3: TGTGCCAGCAGCGTAGCTCCACCCTTTGGAGGAGACAATGAGCAGTTCTTC.

V gene TRBV7-2 combines with J gene TRBJ1-5, with 7 bases lining up with TRBD1. Trimming took 3 bases from V and 5 from J; bases not matched to a gene: 4. Germline-derived CDR1 and CDR2 are SGHTA and FQGNSA. This CDR3 has 14 amino acids. CDR3 amino acids: CASSFRDRDQPQHF. CDR3 in DNA: TGTGCCAGCAGCTTCCGGGACAGAGATCAGCCCCAGCATTTT.

In nucleotides, the CDR3 is TGTGCCAGTATAGGAATCCGGGAGATCTATGGCTACACCTTC. Translation: CASIGIREIYGYTF. The chain employs TRBV19 and TRBJ1-2; D is unresolved. This CDR3 contains 14 residues. Trimming removed 7 bases from V and 4 bases from J, with 16 bases in between. Germline V lookup: CDR1 LNHDA, CDR2 SQIVND (reference sequence).

V gene TRBV21-1 combines with J gene TRBJ2-7; TRBD1 is taken as the D call from the table, unchecked against the DNA. TRBV21-1 is labeled a pseudogene. The CDR3 contains 15 residues. The CDR3 DNA follows: TGTGCCAGCAGCAGGGCGGGACAGGGCTCCTACGAGCAGTACTTC. This gives the protein CASSRAGQGSYEQYF.

J is TRBJ1-1 and V is TRBV18, with 7 nucleotides matching TRBD1. V trimming: 5 bases; J trimming: 1 base; junction bases outside the gene matches: 7. The CDR3 consists of 15 residues. Germline assignment: CDR1 KGHSH and CDR2 LQKENI. CDR3 region: CASSIAGTANTEAFF. The CDR3 DNA is TGTGCCAGCTCAATAGCCGGGACAGCGAACACTGAAGCTTTCTTT. Filled out from reference TRBV18 and TRBJ1-1, the complete variable domain reads NAGVMQNPRHLVRRRGQEARLRCSPMKGHSHVYWYRQLPEEGLKFMVYLQKENIIDESGMPKERFSAEFPKEGPSILRIQQVVRGDSAAYFCASSIAGTANTEAFFGQGTRLTVV.

With regard to this clone: Sequence at one end of the junction differs from germline and may be a read error. The V call is TRBV19, the J call TRBJ2-2; 16 bases match TRBD2. The CDR3 runs 19 residues. Germline loops: CDR1 LNHDA, CDR2 SQIVND (reference sequence). In DNA form, the CDR3 reads TGTGCCAGTGGTATTGCGGGACTAGCGGGGGGGCTGGGCACCGGGGAGCTGTTTTTT. Residues: CASGIAGLAGGLGTGELFF.

J is TRBJ2-2 and V is TRBV5-1; TRBD2 might be the D (7 bases). V was cut by 0 bases and J by 5 bases, with 11 bases left in between. Germline V CDR1 and CDR2: SGHRS, YFSETQ. The CDR3 is 15 residues long. The CDR3 spells CASSLGGGLTGELFF. The CDR3 nucleotides read TGCGCCAGCAGCTTGGGGGGGGGCCTGACCGGGGAGCTGTTTTTT.

The chain uses TRBV7-9 and TRBJ2-1; maybe TRBD2 (6 bases). CDR1 and CDR2 from the germline V gene are SEHNR and FQNEAQ (reference sequence). V was cut by 5 bases and J by 8 bases, with 16 bases left in between. This CDR3 has 14 residues. The CDR3 nucleotides read TGTGCCAGCAGCACCCGGGACTTGGGAGATGAGCAGTTCTTC. Its protein is CASSTRDLGDEQFF.

This clone appeared once. The chain couples TRBV30 to TRBJ2-1, with 9 bases that match TRBD2. The trim removed 4 bases at V and 4 bases at J, leaving 5 bases unmatched. This CDR3 has 14 residues. From germline, CDR1 is GTSNPN and CDR2 SVGIG (reference sequence). The CDR3 DNA is TGTGCCTGGACTAGCGGGGTATCATACAATGAGCAGTTCTTC. This codes for CAWTSGVSYNEQFF.

This clone is a singleton in its sample. V is TRBV11-2 and J is TRBJ2-1; D not certain. V was cut by 5 bases and J by 0 bases, with 17 bases left in between. The CDR3 consists of 17 residues. CDR1 is SGHAT and CDR2 is FQNNGV in the germline V gene. CDR3 amino acids: CASSLLRSASSYNEQFF. The CDR3 region has the DNA TGTGCCAGCAGCCTCCTTAGGAGCGCTAGCTCCTACAATGAGCAGTTCTTC.

The table lists this clone with a count of one. The J gene is TRBJ1-4, the V gene TRBV27, with a tentative D call TRBD1 (5 bases). The CDR3 is 11 residues long. Germline CDR1 and CDR2: MNHEY and SMNVEV (reference sequence). V was shortened by 6 bases and J by 10 bases, with 9 bases between the two germline ends. CDR3 coding DNA: TGTGCCAGCAGGCAGGGAGGAAAACTGTTTTTT. It codes for CASRQGGKLFF.

This chain uses TRBV5-4 with TRBJ1-4, with D possibly being TRBD1 (6 bases). Germline CDR1 SGHNT, CDR2 YYREEE (reference sequence). V lost 2 bases and J lost 8, with 10 bases in between. CDR3 length equals 13 residues. CDR3 in amino acids: CASSLQGGEKLFF. CDR3 bases: TGTGCCAGCAGCTTACAGGGCGGAGAAAAACTGTTTTTT.

This clone came up a few times. The chain employs TRBV27 and TRBJ2-7, with 7 nucleotides matching TRBD1. The V gene's germline CDR1 is MNHEY and CDR2 SMNVEV (reference sequence). Trimming took 4 bases from V and 2 from J; bases not matched to a gene: 5. The CDR3 extends over 14 amino acids. DNA of the CDR3: TGTGCCAGCAGTTATAAGACAGGGCCCTACGAGCAGTACTTC. It encodes CASSYKTGPYEQYF.

The genes are TRBV4-3 and TRBJ2-7; the D gene is possibly TRBD2 (5 bases). The CDR3 extends over 13 amino acids. Per the germline V gene, CDR1 is LGHNA and CDR2 is YSLEER. V lost 1 base to trimming and J lost 6 bases, with 10 bases between them. The DNA for the CDR3 is TGCGCCAGCAGCCAAGGGACTCCAGGCGAGCAGTACTTC. Translation gives CASSQGTPGEQYF.

This sequence joins TRBV29-1 and TRBJ1-2; 12 bases are a match to TRBD1. The CDR3 consists of 17 residues. The ends lost 3 bases at V and 1 base at J; junction bases unmatched: 9. Germline V gene sequence: CDR1 SQVTM, CDR2 ANQGSEA. The CDR3: CSVDGTGGLPDNYGYTF. In DNA, the CDR3 is TGCAGCGTTGATGGGACAGGGGGCCTCCCGGATAACTATGGCTACACCTTC.

The chain couples TRBV5-4 to TRBJ2-7, with TRBD1 as a possible D gene (6 bases). The CDR3 has 12 amino acids. The V gene lost 0 bases and the J gene lost 6 bases, with 7 bases spanning the gap. Germline CDR1 and CDR2: SGHNT and YYREEE (reference sequence). The CDR3 DNA follows: TGTGCCAGCAGCTTGGTAGGGGGCGAGCAGTACTTC. This gives the protein CASSLVGGEQYF.

V gene TRBV5-6 combines with J gene TRBJ2-5; 16 bases line up with TRBD2. Germline-derived CDR1 and CDR2 are SGHDT and YYEEEE. The CDR3 has 17 residues. J was trimmed by 5 bases and V by 4 bases; bases with no gene match: 8. CDR3 amino acids: CASSPGTSGGAGETQYF. CDR3 coding DNA: TGTGCCAGCAGCCCAGGGACTAGCGGGGGGGCCGGTGAGACCCAGTACTTC.

This clone was counted only a few times. The chain uses TRBV4-1 and TRBJ1-1, with D tentatively TRBD1 (5 bases). The CDR3 has 14 amino acids. Germline V CDR1 and CDR2: MGHRA, YSYEKL. The V gene lost 1 base and the J gene lost 4 bases, with 10 bases spanning the gap. Written as DNA, the CDR3 is TGCGCCAGCAGCCAAGTTCAGGGATCCACTGAAGCTTTCTTT. This sequence encodes CASSQVQGSTEAFF.

This chain connects TRBV7-9 to TRBJ2-7, with a possible D match to TRBD2 (6 bases). The germline V and J ends were trimmed by 8 bases and 7 bases, with 18 bases remaining between them. The germline V gene encodes CDR1 SEHNR and CDR2 FQNEAQ (reference sequence). The CDR3 has 13 residues. The CDR3 loop is CASSLGDFREQYF. In nucleotides, the CDR3 is TGTGCCAGCTCCCTAGGGGACTTTCGGGAGCAGTACTTC.

The chain uses TRBV13 and TRBJ1-1; TRBD1 is a possible D gene (6 bases). Trimming took off 4 bases at V and 6 bases at J, with 15 bases between the two ends. Germline V gene lookup returns CDR1 PRHDT and CDR2 FYEKMQ (reference sequence). This CDR3 has 14 amino acids. CDR3 DNA sequence: TGTGCCAGCAGCTCACTTATCAGGGGCGCTGAAGCTTTCTTT. Protein product: CASSSLIRGAEAFF.

The chain recombines TRBV11-3 with TRBJ2-2; D gene uncertain. This CDR3 spans 12 amino acids. The germline V and J ends were trimmed by 4 bases and 7 bases, with 7 bases remaining between them. Looked up from germline, CDR1 is SGHNT and CDR2 is YENEEA. CDR3 nucleotide sequence: TGTGCCAGCAGCTCCCCGGGCGGGGAGCTGTTTTTT. Protein: CASSSPGGELFF.